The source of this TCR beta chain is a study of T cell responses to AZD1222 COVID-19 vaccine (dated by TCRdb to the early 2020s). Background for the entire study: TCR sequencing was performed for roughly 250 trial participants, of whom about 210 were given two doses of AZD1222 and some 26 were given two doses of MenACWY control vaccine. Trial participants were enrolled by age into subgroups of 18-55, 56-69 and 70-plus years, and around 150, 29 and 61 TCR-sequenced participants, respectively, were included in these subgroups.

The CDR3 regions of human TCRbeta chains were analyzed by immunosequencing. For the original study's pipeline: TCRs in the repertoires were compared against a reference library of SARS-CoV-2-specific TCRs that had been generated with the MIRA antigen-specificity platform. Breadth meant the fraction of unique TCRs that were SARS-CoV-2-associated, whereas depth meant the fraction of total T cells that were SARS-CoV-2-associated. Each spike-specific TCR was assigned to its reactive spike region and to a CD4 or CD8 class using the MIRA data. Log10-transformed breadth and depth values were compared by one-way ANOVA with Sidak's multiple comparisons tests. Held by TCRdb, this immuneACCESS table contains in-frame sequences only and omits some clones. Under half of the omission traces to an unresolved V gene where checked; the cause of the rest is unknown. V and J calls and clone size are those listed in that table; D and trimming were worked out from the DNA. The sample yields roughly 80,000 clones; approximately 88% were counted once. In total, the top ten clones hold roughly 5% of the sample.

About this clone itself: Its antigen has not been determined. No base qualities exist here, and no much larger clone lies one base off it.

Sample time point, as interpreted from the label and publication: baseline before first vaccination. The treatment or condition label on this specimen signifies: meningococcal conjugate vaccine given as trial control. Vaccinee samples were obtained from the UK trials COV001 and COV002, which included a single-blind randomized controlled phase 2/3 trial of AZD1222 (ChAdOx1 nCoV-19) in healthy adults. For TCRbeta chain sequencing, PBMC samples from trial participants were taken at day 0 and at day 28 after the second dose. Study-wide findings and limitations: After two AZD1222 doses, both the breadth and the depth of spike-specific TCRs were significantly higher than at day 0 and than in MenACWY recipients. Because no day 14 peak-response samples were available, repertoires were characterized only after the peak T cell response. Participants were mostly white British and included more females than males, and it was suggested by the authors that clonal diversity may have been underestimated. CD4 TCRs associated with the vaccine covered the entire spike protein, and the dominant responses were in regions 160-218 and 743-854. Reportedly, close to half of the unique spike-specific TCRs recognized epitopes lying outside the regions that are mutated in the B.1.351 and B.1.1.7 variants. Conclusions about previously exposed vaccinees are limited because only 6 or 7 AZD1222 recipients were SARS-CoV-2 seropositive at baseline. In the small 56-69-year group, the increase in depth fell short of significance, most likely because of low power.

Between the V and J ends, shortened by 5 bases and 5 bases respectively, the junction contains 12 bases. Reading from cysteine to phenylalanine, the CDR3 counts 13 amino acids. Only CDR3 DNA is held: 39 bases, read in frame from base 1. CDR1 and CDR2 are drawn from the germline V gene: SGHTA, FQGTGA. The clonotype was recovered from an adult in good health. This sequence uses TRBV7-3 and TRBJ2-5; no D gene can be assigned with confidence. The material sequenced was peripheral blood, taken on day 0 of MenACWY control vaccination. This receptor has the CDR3 CASSPTSMETQYF. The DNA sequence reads TGTGCCAGCAGCCCCACCTCTATGGAGACCCAGTACTTC.